This TCR beta chain was sequenced during a study of T cells in Graves' hyperthyroidism and ophthalmopathy. From germline, CDR1 is MNHEY and CDR2 SVGEGT. V dropped 6 bases and J dropped 9; count of bases not matched to a gene: 10. The CDR3 has 14 amino acids. TCR beta CDR3 regions were amplified from RNA transcripts. Using the HTBI primer set, a first-round RT-PCR was run on the TCR CDR3. TCRdb ran MiXCR on the multiplex PCR reads and lists one entry per CDR3 protein. The sample consists of a few hundred thousand distinct CDR3 sequences, roughly 22% of them appearing once. This receptor was identified in a woman in her 70s with Graves' ophthalmopathy. The sample was blood. The chain combines TRBV6-2 or TRBV6-3 with TRBJ1-1, with TRBD1 identical over 10 bases. CDR3 region: CASSSPDRGLKAFF. The CDR3 bases are TGTGCCAGCAGCTCCCCGGACAGGGGGTTGAAAGCTTTCTTT.